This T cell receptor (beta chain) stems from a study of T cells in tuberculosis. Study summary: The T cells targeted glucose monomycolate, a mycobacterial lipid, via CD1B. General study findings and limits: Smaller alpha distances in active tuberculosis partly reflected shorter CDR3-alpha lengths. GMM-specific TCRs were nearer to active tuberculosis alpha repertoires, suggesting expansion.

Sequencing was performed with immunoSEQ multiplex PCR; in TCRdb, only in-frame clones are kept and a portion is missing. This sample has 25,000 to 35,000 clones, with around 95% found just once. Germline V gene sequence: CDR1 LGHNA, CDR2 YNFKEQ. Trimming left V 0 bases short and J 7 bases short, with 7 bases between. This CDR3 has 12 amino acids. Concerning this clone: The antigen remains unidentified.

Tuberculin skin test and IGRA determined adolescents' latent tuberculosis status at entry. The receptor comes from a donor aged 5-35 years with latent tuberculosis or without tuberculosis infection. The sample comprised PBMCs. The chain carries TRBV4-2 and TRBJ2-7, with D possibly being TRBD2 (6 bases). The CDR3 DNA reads TGTGCCAGCAGCCAAGATCGGGGGGAGCAGTACTTC. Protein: CASSQDRGEQYF.